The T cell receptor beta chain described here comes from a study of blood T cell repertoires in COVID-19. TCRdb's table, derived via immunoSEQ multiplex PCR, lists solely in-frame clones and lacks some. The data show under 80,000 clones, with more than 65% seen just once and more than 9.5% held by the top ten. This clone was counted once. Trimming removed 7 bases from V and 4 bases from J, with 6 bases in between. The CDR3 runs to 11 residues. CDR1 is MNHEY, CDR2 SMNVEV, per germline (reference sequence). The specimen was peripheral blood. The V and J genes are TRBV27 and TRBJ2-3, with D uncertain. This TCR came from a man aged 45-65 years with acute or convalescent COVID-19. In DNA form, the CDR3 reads TGTGCCAGCATTCGGGCAGATACGCAGTATTTT. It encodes CASIRADTQYF.